The source of this T cell receptor (beta chain) is a study of T cells after yellow fever vaccination. Study-wide background: Fractions of low cell number were prepared using SMART-Seq v4 Ultra Low Input.

MiXCR, run by TCRdb on the 5' RACE reads, gives a single entry per CDR3 protein. Among some 350,000 distinct CDR3 sequences listed, around 6.4% were seen once. Study observations and caveats: Weaker, the secondary response had a peak occurring faster, on day 5 versus 15. Detected again after the booster were most primary-vaccination clones, at 95% to 98% CD4 and 88% CD8. Researchers cautioned that FACS-sorted repertoires could harbor abundant clonotypes contaminating from the bulk population.

The CDR3 length is 16 residues. In germline, CDR1 is SGHRS, CDR2 YFSETQ. V shed 0 bases and J shed 1 base, with 13 bases lying between them. The table lists this clonotype with many counts. The antigen remains unidentified. The genes are TRBV5-1 and TRBJ2-5, with D possibly matching TRBD1 (6 bases). The source was PBMCs, collected 5 days after the yellow fever booster vaccination. The receptor's source is a young man who received the YFV17D yellow fever vaccine. CDR3 residues: CASSLGGRGVQETQYF. The CDR3 DNA reads TGCGCCAGCAGCTTGGGGGGCAGGGGAGTCCAAGAGACCCAGTACTTC.